The 18 T cell receptor beta chains below come from one sample, sequenced in a study of long-term antiretroviral therapy in people with HIV. Researchers ran immunoSEQ v3.0 at survey level. Only in-frame clones appear in the TCRdb table, and some are missing; sequencing was by immunoSEQ multiplex PCR. The data show about 36,000 clones, with 80% seen just once and 5.8% held by the top ten. Sequenced here: unsorted PBMCs, sampled 3.4 years after starting antiretroviral therapy. The receptors shown here come from a young man with HIV.

This rearrangement joins TRBV19 to TRBJ2-2, with 10 positions matching TRBD2. Trimming removed 2 bases from V and 1 base from J; junction bases left unmatched: 4. The CDR3 runs to 17 residues. Germline CDR1 LNHDA, CDR2 SQIVND (reference sequence). The CDR3 sequence: CASSILAGVLNTGELFF. The CDR3 DNA reads as TGTGCCAGTAGTATACTAGCGGGAGTCTTGAACACCGGGGAGCTGTTTTTT. Based on the CDR3 plus reference TRBV19 and TRBJ2-2, the full variable domain is DGGITQSPKYLFRKEGQNVTLSCEQNLNHDAMYWYRQDPGQGLRLIYYSQIVNDFQKGDIAEGYSVSREKKESFPLTVTSAQKNPTAFYLCASSILAGVLNTGELFFGEGSRLTVL.

The sample holds one count of this clone. V gene TRBV11-2 combines with J gene TRBJ2-7; D possibly uses TRBD1 or TRBD2 (5 bases each). The CDR3 totals 14 residues. With 1 base removed from V and 2 bases from J, the gap between germline ends came to 9 bases. CDR1 is SGHAT and CDR2 is FQNNGV in the germline V gene. Here the CDR3 DNA reads TGTGCCAGCAGCTTAGGAGGGGTAACCTACGAGCAGTACTTC. Translated: CASSLGGVTYEQYF.

The chain uses TRBV10-3 and TRBJ2-1; 7 bases map to TRBD2. V lost 8 bases, J lost 5 bases, and 9 bases stayed unmatched. The CDR3 consists of 14 residues. The germline V gene encodes CDR1 ENHRY and CDR2 SYGVKD. The CDR3 DNA follows: TGTGCCATCGACTCTAGCGGACTGAACAATGAGCAGTTCTTC. Its translation is CAIDSSGLNNEQFF.

The rearrangement joins TRBV11-2 to TRBJ2-7, with 9 nucleotides matching TRBD1. Trimming cost V 5 bases and J 6 bases; bases outside gene matches: 8. CDR3 length: 14 residues. Germline V gene data show CDR1 as SGHAT and CDR2 as FQNNGV. CDR3 sequence reads: CASSLGQGWREQYF. The DNA for the CDR3 is TGTGCCAGCAGCCTCGGACAGGGGTGGCGCGAGCAGTACTTC.

V usage is TRBV21-1 and J usage is TRBJ2-7; TRBD2 is taken as the D call from the table, unchecked against the DNA. TRBV21-1 is reported as a pseudogene. The CDR3 has 12 residues. CDR3 coding DNA: TGTGCCAGCAGCAAAAACGGCTACGAGCAGTACTTC. Translation: CASSKNGYEQYF.

This chain connects TRBV5-4 to TRBJ2-7, with D possibly being TRBD2 (6 bases). Trimming stripped 0 bases from V and 4 bases from J, with 8 bases between. This CDR3 is built from 13 residues. In germline, CDR1 is SGHNT, CDR2 YYREEE (reference sequence). The CDR3 DNA sequence: TGTGCCAGCAGCTTGGGGGGGGATTACGAGCAGTACTTC. Protein: CASSLGGDYEQYF.

The gene calls are TRBV9 and TRBJ2-2, with no clear D. Germline values: CDR1 SGDLS, CDR2 YYNGEE. The CDR3 consists of 13 residues. Deletions cut 0 bases from V and 7 bases from J, with 7 bases between. The CDR3 loop is CASSVGAIGELFF. DNA for the CDR3: TGTGCCAGCAGCGTAGGTGCCATCGGGGAGCTGTTTTTT.

This clone was recorded a few times. The chain recombines TRBV7-9 with TRBJ2-7; TRBD1 aligns across 12 bases. Per the germline V gene, CDR1 is SEHNR and CDR2 is FQNEAQ (reference sequence). The CDR3 has 16 residues. With V trimmed by 5 bases and J by 6 bases, 11 bases remained unmatched. CDR3 region: CASSRWGGTGGAEQYF. The CDR3, as DNA: TGTGCCAGCAGCCGCTGGGGCGGGACAGGGGGCGCCGAGCAGTACTTC. Combining the CDR3 with reference TRBV7-9 and TRBJ2-7 gives the whole variable domain DTGVSQNPRHKITKRGQNVTFRCDPISEHNRLYWYRQTLGQGPEFLTYFQNEAQLEKSRLLSDRFSAERPKGSFSTLEIQRTEQGDSAMYLCASSRWGGTGGAEQYFGPGTRLTVT.

This chain joins TRBV28 and TRBJ2-3; D may match TRBD1 or TRBD2 (5 bases each). V dropped 5 bases and J dropped 2 bases, with 14 bases sitting between them. Per the germline V gene, CDR1 is MDHEN and CDR2 is SYDVKM. This CDR3 has 15 amino acids. The CDR3 reads CASSTIGTSTDTQYF. CDR3 sequence (DNA): TGTGCCAGCAGTACAATCGGGACCTCCACAGATACGCAGTATTTT.

The chain combines TRBV7-9 with TRBJ2-1, with 9 bases aligning to TRBD2. Germline loops: CDR1 SEHNR, CDR2 FQNEAQ (reference sequence). The V and J ends lost 3 bases and 0 bases, in that order; junction bases with no gene match: 0. There are 15 residues in the CDR3. The CDR3 DNA follows: TGTGCCAGCAGCTTTAGCGGGAGCTCCTACAATGAGCAGTTCTTC. Translating it yields CASSFSGSSYNEQFF.

In this sample, this clone turned up once. The rearrangement uses TRBV7-8 and TRBJ1-4, with TRBD1 matching over 9 bases. Unmatched junction bases numbered 8, after V lost 5 bases and J lost 7 bases. Germline CDR1 and CDR2: SGHVS and FQNEAQ. The length of the CDR3 is 15 residues. The CDR3 protein is CASSQRGTGREKLFF. As DNA, the CDR3 is TGTGCCAGCAGCCAGAGGGGGACAGGGCGTGAAAAACTGTTTTTT.

The chain employs TRBV6-6 and TRBJ2-3; D is undetermined. The CDR3 runs 14 residues. The V end was cut by 5 bases, the J end by 4 bases, with 13 bases between. Germline V lookup: CDR1 MNHNY, CDR2 SVGAGI (reference sequence). The CDR3 DNA is TGTGCCAGCAGTACTGACCTGAGGTCAGATACGCAGTATTTT. It encodes CASSTDLRSDTQYF.

The chain carries TRBV6-1 and TRBJ1-2, with 8 positions matching TRBD1. The CDR3 is 15 residues long. Germline CDR1 MNHNS, CDR2 SASEGT. J was trimmed by 4 bases and V by 0 bases; bases with no gene match: 4. The CDR3 sequence: CASSEATGELYGYTF. The DNA for the CDR3 is TGTGCCAGCAGTGAAGCGACAGGGGAACTCTATGGCTACACCTTC.

This clone turned up a few times. This chain links TRBV6-5 with TRBJ2-7; the D gene is possibly TRBD1 (5 bases). Trimming cost V 2 bases and J 6 bases, with 11 bases left between them. Germline CDR1 MNHEY, CDR2 SVGAGI. The CDR3 has 13 amino acids. The CDR3 bases are TGTGCCAGCAGTTACGGCCAGGGTGTCGAGCAGTACTTC. The encoded protein is CASSYGQGVEQYF.

The chain has TRBV5-1 and TRBJ2-1, with 10 bases lining up with TRBD2. V lost 1 base, J lost 7 bases, and 5 bases stayed unmatched. The CDR3 has 15 amino acids. Germline V CDR1 and CDR2: SGHRS, YFSETQ. CDR3 nucleotides: TGCGCCAGCAGCTTGCCTAGCGGGAGCGGTAATGAGCAGTTCTTC. Its protein is CASSLPSGSGNEQFF.

The chain has TRBV9 and TRBJ2-2, with TRBD2 matching over 7 bases. This CDR3 is built from 15 residues. Germline trimming cut 2 bases from V and 4 bases from J; bases unmatched to any gene: 5. Per germline, CDR1 SGDLS and CDR2 YYNGEE. This chain's CDR3 is CASSVVAGFTGELFF. The CDR3 DNA is TGTGCCAGCAGCGTGGTAGCGGGTTTCACCGGGGAGCTGTTTTTT.

The chain carries TRBV6-1 and TRBJ2-2; 9 bases line up with TRBD2. This CDR3 region has 16 residues. The junction had 7 bases not matched to a gene; V was cut back by 4 bases and J by 4 bases. Germline V lookup: CDR1 MNHNS, CDR2 SASEGT. CDR3 in DNA: TGTGCCAGCAGTGCGGCTAGCGGGATAGGCACCGGGGAGCTGTTTTTT. Amino acid sequence: CASSAASGIGTGELFF.

In this sample, this clone turned up once. The J gene is TRBJ1-4, the V gene TRBV5-8; D is unresolved. The CDR3 contains 14 residues. CDR1 is SGHTS, CDR2 YDEGEE, per germline. Trimming removed 1 base from V and 4 bases from J, with 8 bases in between. CDR3 coding DNA: TGTGCCAGCAGCTTGACGGCGGGTAATGAAAAACTGTTTTTT. Its protein product is CASSLTAGNEKLFF.